The text below deals with one T cell receptor beta chain. Its antigen is unidentified. This record belongs to a study of T cell repertoires in cytomegalovirus infection. The CDR3 runs 15 residues. Germline loops: CDR1 LNHDA, CDR2 SQIVND (reference sequence). Trimming shortened V by 3 bases and J by 2 bases, and 13 bases separated the two germline ends. TCRdb redid the calling of the reads with MiXCR, one entry per CDR3 protein. The table lists 830,000 or so distinct CDR3 sequences, roughly 33% of them singletons. This clonotype was sampled from a human donor in good health (CMV status not recorded). Some clones in this sample may be carry-over from other donors' samples. Sequenced here: cultured CD8+ T cells from PBMCs, sampled from culture after CMV antigen stimulation. This sequence joins TRBV19 and TRBJ1-1; D is unresolved. The CDR3 DNA reads as TGTGCCAGTAGTATGGAAGGATTTGGAAACACTGAAGCTTTCTTT. Residues: CASSMEGFGNTEAFF. Drawing the rest from reference TRBV19 and TRBJ1-1, the complete variable domain is DGGITQSPKYLFRKEGQNVTLSCEQNLNHDAMYWYRQDPGQGLRLIYYSQIVNDFQKGDIAEGYSVSREKKESFPLTVTSAQKNPTAFYLCASSMEGFGNTEAFFGQGTRLTVV.